Each of the 21 T cell receptor beta chains below was sequenced from the same sample in a study of control samples from healthy donors and cancer patients. The repertoire was sequenced with immunoSEQ multiplex PCR; TCRdb's copy has only in-frame clones and lacks some. The data show over 150,000 clones, with 90% to 95% seen just once and around 1.5% held by the top ten. The sample consisted of blood. These receptor sequences come from a woman under 30 in good health.

This sequence joins TRBV4-1 and TRBJ2-7, with D possibly called TRBD1 or TRBD2 (5 bases each). This CDR3 region has 14 residues. Germline V gives CDR1 MGHRA, CDR2 YSYEKL. V dropped 4 bases and J dropped 1 base, with 11 bases sitting between them. The CDR3 DNA reads TGCGCCAGCAGCCCCACCGAGGGGTCCTACGAGCAGTACTTC. Amino acids: CASSPTEGSYEQYF.

This chain connects TRBV7-9 to TRBJ1-1; D remains ambiguous. CDR1 is SEHNR, CDR2 FQNEAQ, per germline (reference sequence). There are 13 residues in the CDR3. V lost 4 bases, J lost 1 base, and 7 bases lay in between. CDR3 sequence (DNA): TGTGCCAGCAGCTCCAGCCAGAACACTGAAGCTTTCTTT. This codes for CASSSSQNTEAFF.

The chain joins TRBV5-6 to TRBJ1-1; D is unresolved. This CDR3 has 12 residues. The germline V gene has CDR1 SGHDT and CDR2 YYEEEE. V lost 0 bases and J 11 bases, leaving 11 bases between the germline ends. CDR3 amino acids: CASSLAVGEAFF. The CDR3 bases are TGTGCCAGCAGCTTGGCCGTAGGTGAGGCTTTCTTT.

The rearrangement joins TRBV6-1 to TRBJ1-5; D is unresolved. V dropped 3 bases and J dropped 2 bases, with 17 bases sitting between them. The CDR3 runs 17 residues. Germline V gene data show CDR1 as MNHNS and CDR2 as SASEGT. The CDR3 is CASSEGVGPIRNQPQHF. In nucleotides, the CDR3 is TGTGCCAGCAGTGAGGGTGTAGGGCCCATACGCAATCAGCCCCAGCATTTT.

There are a few counts of this clone. The chain is built from TRBV19 and TRBJ1-1; D ambiguous. Trimming shortened V by 3 bases and J by 0 bases, and 8 bases separated the two germline ends. This CDR3 is built from 14 residues. Germline V lookup: CDR1 LNHDA, CDR2 SQIVND (reference sequence). Here the CDR3 reads CASSMGRMNTEAFF. The CDR3 coding sequence is TGTGCCAGTAGTATGGGCCGGATGAACACTGAAGCTTTCTTT.

The chain has TRBV6-5 and TRBJ1-1; D may be TRBD1 (5 bases). Per the germline V gene, CDR1 is MNHEY and CDR2 is SVGAGI. The germline V and J ends were trimmed by 6 bases and 3 bases, with 17 bases remaining between them. The CDR3 consists of 15 residues. CDR3 amino acids: CASSQIGGGYTEAFF. CDR3 nucleotides: TGTGCCAGCAGCCAAATCGGGGGAGGTTACACTGAAGCTTTCTTT.

The V gene is TRBV3-1 (or the pseudogene TRBV3-2), the J gene TRBJ1-3; D may be TRBD1 (5 bases). Deletions cut 8 bases from V and 4 bases from J, with 15 bases between. Per the germline V gene, CDR1 is LGHDT and CDR2 is YNNKEL (reference sequence). The CDR3 has 14 amino acids. CDR3 region: CASGADWGGNTIYF. In nucleotides, the CDR3 is TGTGCCAGCGGGGCAGACTGGGGCGGAAACACCATATATTTT.

The gene calls are TRBV3-1 (or the pseudogene TRBV3-2) and TRBJ2-1; D not certain. From germline, CDR1 is LGHDT and CDR2 YNNKEL (reference sequence). There are 14 residues in the CDR3. The ends were cut back, 4 bases at V and 8 bases at J, with 15 bases in the middle. CDR3 sequence: CASSPRSESYEQFF. The CDR3 DNA reads as TGTGCCAGCAGCCCTCGTTCTGAGAGCTATGAGCAGTTCTTC.

As regards this clone: A junction end diverges from the germline sequence, so it may reflect a read error. CDR3 protein: CASSPAGLAGPFFDKEQFF. In DNA, the CDR3 is TGTGCCAGCAGCCCTGCTGGACTAGCGGGGCCGTTCTTCGACAAGGAGCAGTTCTTC. The V call is TRBV9, the J call TRBJ2-1, with 12 bases aligning to TRBD2. Germline V gene lookup returns CDR1 SGDLS and CDR2 YYNGEE. This CDR3 is 19 amino acids long.

This rearrangement joins TRBV6-5 to TRBJ2-7; possible D gene TRBD1, 6 bases. The V gene lost 7 bases and the J gene lost 0 bases, with 16 bases spanning the gap. The CDR3 has 15 amino acids. Germline lookup yields CDR1 MNHEY and CDR2 SVGAGI. This chain's CDR3 is CASNPTGTSSYEQYF. The CDR3 nucleotides read TGTGCCAGCAACCCGACAGGCACGAGCTCCTACGAGCAGTACTTC.

Concerning this clone: Other DNA sequences in the same sample also yield this CDR3. The chain has TRBV7-2 and TRBJ1-1; D remains unclear. V was pared by 1 base and J by 0 bases, with 6 bases between. This CDR3 spans 14 amino acids. Germline CDR1 reads SGHTA; CDR2 reads FQGNSA. The CDR3, as DNA: TGTGCCAGCAGCTTAGGGACTGTGAACACTGAAGCTTTCTTT. Amino acid sequence: CASSLGTVNTEAFF.

The V call is TRBV18, the J call TRBJ1-2, with a weak D call TRBD1 (5 bases). The V gene's germline CDR1 is KGHSH and CDR2 LQKENI. V lost 3 bases and J lost 4, with 21 bases in between. The CDR3 is 17 amino acids. The CDR3 region is CASSPTGTHSYFYGYTF. The DNA of the CDR3 is TGTGCCAGCTCACCTACCGGGACGCACTCTTACTTCTATGGCTACACCTTC.

This clone was found once. The V and J genes are TRBV5-5 and TRBJ2-7, with 15 nucleotides matching TRBD2. CDR3 length: 16 amino acids. The V gene end was trimmed by 4 bases and the J gene end by 5 bases; junction bases not matched to a gene: 7. CDR1 and CDR2 (germline): SGHKS, YYEKEE (reference sequence). The CDR3 here is CASSPRTSGGVHEQYF. The CDR3 DNA sequence: TGTGCCAGCAGCCCCCGGACTAGCGGGGGGGTCCACGAGCAGTACTTC. The whole variable domain, filled in from reference TRBV5-5 and TRBJ2-7, reads DAGVTQSPTHLIKTRGQQVTLRCSPISGHKSVSWYQQVLGQGPQFIFQYYEKEERGRGNFPDRFSARQFPNYSSELNVNALLLGDSALYLCASSPRTSGGVHEQYFGPGTRLTVT.

A single count supports this clone. This chain joins TRBV28 and TRBJ2-3, with no clear D. The V end lost 2 bases, the J end lost 0 bases, and 6 bases lay between the germline ends. CDR1 is MDHEN, CDR2 SYDVKM, per germline. The CDR3 has 14 amino acids. CDR3 DNA: TGTGCCAGCAGTTTAGGGTACAGCACAGATACGCAGTATTTT. As protein: CASSLGYSTDTQYF.

This clone was recorded once. The chain combines TRBV5-1 with TRBJ2-3, with 11 bases fitting TRBD1. The CDR3 runs to 15 residues. Germline-derived CDR1 and CDR2 are SGHRS and YFSETQ. Trimming removed 3 bases from V and 5 bases from J; junction bases left unmatched: 5. The CDR3 spells CASSSGTGGVDTQYF. The CDR3 DNA is TGCGCCAGCAGCTCCGGGACAGGGGGGGTAGATACGCAGTATTTT. Full variable domain (rest looked up from reference TRBV5-1 and TRBJ2-3): KAGVTQTPRYLIKTRGQQVTLSCSPISGHRSVSWYQQTPGQGLQFLFEYFSETQRNKGNFPGRFSGRQFSNSRSEMNVSTLELGDSALYLCASSSGTGGVDTQYFGPGTRLTVL.

CDR3 sequence: CASSLGGLGEKLFF. The CDR3 coding sequence is TGCGCCAGCAGCTTGGGGGGACTGGGCGAAAAACTGTTTTTT. The chain carries TRBV5-1 and TRBJ1-4, with D tentatively TRBD1 (5 bases). CDR3 length: 14 amino acids. V shed 0 bases and J shed 8 bases, with 11 bases lying between them. Germline lookup yields CDR1 SGHRS and CDR2 YFSETQ.

The chain joins TRBV6-4 to TRBJ2-3; D unresolved. Germline V CDR1 and CDR2: MRHNA, SNTAGT. V was trimmed by 4 bases and J by 3 bases, leaving 8 bases between them. The CDR3 covers 13 residues. The CDR3 DNA reads TGTGCCAGCAGTGGCGAGGAAACAGATACGCAGTATTTT. As protein: CASSGEETDTQYF.

V usage is TRBV2 and J usage is TRBJ1-1; a weak D match, TRBD1 (6 bases). Germline CDR1 SNHLY, CDR2 FYNNEI. Between the trimmed V and J ends, which lost 6 bases and 2 bases, there was a span of 13 bases. CDR3 length: 14 amino acids. The CDR3 spells CASRRGGGNTEAFF. The CDR3 region has the DNA TGTGCCAGCAGAAGGGGAGGGGGAAACACTGAAGCTTTCTTT.

This clone occurred once. The V and J genes are TRBV11-2 and TRBJ1-3; D ambiguous. The CDR3 spans 15 residues. The V and J ends lost 5 bases and 4 bases respectively, with 15 bases between them. In germline, CDR1 is SGHAT, CDR2 FQNNGV. This CDR3 is CASSRSNLQGNTIYF. DNA for the CDR3: TGTGCCAGCAGCCGAAGCAACCTACAAGGAAACACCATATATTTT.

This clone occurred once. V and J are TRBV7-2 and TRBJ1-1; D is unclear. The CDR3 totals 14 residues. CDR1 and CDR2 from the germline V gene are SGHTA and FQGNSA. V shed 2 bases and J shed 4 bases, with 11 bases lying between them. The CDR3 region is CASSLLSPTTEAFF. The CDR3 DNA sequence: TGTGCCAGCAGCTTATTAAGTCCCACCACTGAAGCTTTCTTT.

The gene calls are TRBV28 and TRBJ2-7; maybe TRBD1 (6 bases). CDR1 is MDHEN, CDR2 SYDVKM, per germline. Trimming shortened V by 6 bases and J by 2 bases, and 14 bases separated the two germline ends. The CDR3 spans 14 residues. CDR3 region: CASSTLGGPYEQYF. CDR3 DNA: TGTGCCAGCAGCACTCTTGGGGGCCCCTACGAGCAGTACTTC.